This TCR beta chain was observed in a study of OX40 agonist ivuxolimab in advanced cancers. Study at large: People in dose escalation had one of these cancers: hepatocellular carcinoma, melanoma, renal cell or head and neck cancer.

CDR1 is MNHNS, CDR2 SASEGT, per germline. There are 14 residues in the CDR3. The V gene lost 5 bases and the J gene lost 4 bases, with 14 bases spanning the gap. Overall study results and limits: Among some nonresponders, normalized T-cell clonal expansion was also low. Relative to CD4+, CD8+ T cells held more expanded clones on average.

Points on this clone: What it recognizes is unknown.

Repertoires were generated with immunoSEQ multiplex PCR, while TCRdb's copy carries only in-frame clones and drops some. The data contain fewer than 130,000 clones, approximately 89% of them singletons. The clonotype comes from an adult with an advanced solid tumor such as melanoma, head and neck, liver or kidney cancer. Sequencing used CD4+ or CD8+ T cells sorted from blood, obtained in a trial of the OX40 agonist ivuxolimab. This sequence joins TRBV6-1 and TRBJ1-1, with no clear D. CDR3 sequence (DNA): TGTGCCAGCAGTCCAAAGGCTTATGGCACTGAAGCTTTCTTT. Encoded protein: CASSPKAYGTEAFF.